This TCR beta chain was sequenced in a study of OX40 agonist ivuxolimab in advanced cancers. Regarding the research as a whole: Ivuxolimab was a fully human IgG2 agonistic monoclonal antibody targeting the costimulatory receptor OX40 (CD134). Intravenous ivuxolimab was administered to patients every 2 weeks at six dose levels: 0.01, 0.1, 0.3, 1.5, 3 and 10 mg/kg. Of the approximately 54 patients in dose escalation, 19 had hepatocellular carcinoma, about 15 had melanoma, 9 had renal cell carcinoma and 9 had head and neck cancer. In the dose-escalation cohort, approximately 80% of patients were male, and the mean age was around 65 years with a range of roughly 20 to 80. Patients were allowed to have had prior anti-PD-1, anti-PD-L1 or anti-CTLA-4 therapy, and about 40% of the dose-escalation patients had been treated with checkpoint inhibitors. Partial responses were achieved by three dose-escalation patients, of whom one had hepatocellular carcinoma and two had cutaneous melanoma. Peripheral TCRbeta sequencing was intended to test whether TCR sequence diversity was altered and clonal T-cell expansion was caused by ivuxolimab. The paper reports the monotherapy dose-escalation portion (N ≈ 52 patients) of the phase I ivuxolimab trial. Study-level results and caveats: At doses of 0.1 to 3.0 mg/kg, clonal expansion of both CD4+ and CD8+ T cells in blood was seen between baseline and week 6. Antigen specificity was not determined for the clonally expanded peripheral T cells. In partial responders in the 0.1-3.0 mg/kg groups, normalized peripheral clonal expansion was found to be among the lowest, especially among CD8+ T cells. Low levels of normalized T-cell clonal expansion were also shown by some nonresponding patients. After ivuxolimab, more expanded clones were found on average in CD8+ T cells than in CD4+ T cells.

The V and J ends are trimmed by 4 bases and 5 bases, leaving 19 bases between them. The CDR3 runs 15 residues from the cysteine to the phenylalanine. The read is trimmed to its CDR3 DNA, 45 bases read in frame from base 1. The germline V gene supplies CDR1 SGDLS and CDR2 YYNGEE. For sequencing of the TCRbeta CDR3 region, genomic DNA was extracted from the sorted cells. The immunoSEQ Assay was used to sequence the TCRbeta CDR3 regions. TCRdb took over this immuneACCESS table, retaining in-frame rearrangements with V and J assigned. Such tables are incomplete; in checked studies, under half of the missing clones stem from an unresolved V gene, and the remainder is unexplained. A total of around 60,000 clones appear in this sample, approximately 79% of them only once. The top ten clones comprise approximately 11% of the sample. As for this clone: The target of this receptor is not known. No quality values exist for individual bases; no much larger clone is one base distant.

Patients with autoimmune disease history or receiving systemic immunosuppression were excluded from the trial. Peripheral blood for TCR sequencing was collected from all dose cohorts at baseline, on cycle 4 day 1, and on cycle 7 day 1. Samples came from an open-label, multicenter, first-in-human phase I dose-escalation trial of ivuxolimab. Adults with locally advanced or metastatic head and neck squamous cell, hepatocellular, melanoma or renal cell carcinoma were enrolled in the trial. Before TCR sequencing, CD4+ and CD8+ T cells were separately sorted from peripheral blood. Sequenced material: CD4+ or CD8+ T cells sorted from blood, taken in a trial of the OX40 agonist ivuxolimab. The chain joins TRBV9 to TRBJ2-7; the D gene is perhaps TRBD2, on 6 matching bases. This TCR came from an adult with an advanced solid tumor such as melanoma, head and neck, liver or kidney cancer. The CDR3 here reads CASSLGGTPVDEQYF. The bases are TGTGCCAGCAGCTTAGGTGGGACTCCAGTGGACGAGCAGTACTTC.